A single sample gave rise to the 19 T cell receptor beta chains below, sequenced in a study of post-analysis software for immune sequencing data. Whole-study results and caveats: Five TRBV segments, including TRBV5-6, TRBV5-1 and TRBV20-1, were more frequent in patients than controls.

Each TCR beta cDNA library carried unique molecular identifiers. TCRdb itself ran the PCR reads through MiXCR, one entry per CDR3 protein. The data show 750,000 to 950,000 distinct CDR3 sequences, roughly 50% seen once. For these receptors, no antigen is known. Sequencing input: blood. Every receptor here comes from a girl aged 10 to 17 with multiple sclerosis.

The rearrangement uses TRBV7-2 and TRBJ1-2; 7 nucleotides line up with TRBD1. The CDR3 length is 15 residues. Germline loops: CDR1 SGHTA, CDR2 FQGNSA. J gave up 0 bases and V 3 bases, and 4 bases lay outside the gene matches. The CDR3 coding sequence is TGTGCCAGCAGCTTGCAGGGGACAGCTAACTATGGCTACACCTTC. This gives the protein CASSLQGTANYGYTF.

This clonotype was observed a single time. This sequence joins TRBV15 and TRBJ1-1; TRBD1 might be the D (5 bases). The germline V and J ends were trimmed by 1 base and 6 bases, with 12 bases remaining between them. Germline CDR1 reads LNHNV; CDR2 reads YYDKDF (reference sequence). The CDR3 covers 14 residues. The CDR3 DNA reads TGTGCCACCAGCAGAGTCAGGGTCAGTTCTGAAGCTTTCTTT. It yields the protein CATSRVRVSSEAFF.

This chain joins TRBV7-9 and TRBJ2-1, with D possibly being TRBD2 (6 bases). Germline CDR1 and CDR2: SEHNR and FQNEAQ (reference sequence). The length of the CDR3 is 15 residues. V shed 7 bases and J shed 0 bases, with 13 bases lying between them. This chain's CDR3 is CASTARDFSYNEQFF. CDR3 nucleotide sequence: TGTGCCAGCACCGCGAGGGACTTCTCCTACAATGAGCAGTTCTTC.

This clonotype was found once. This clone may be a read error of a much larger clone one base away. The rearrangement joins TRBV15 to TRBJ2-3, with D unclear. In germline, CDR1 is LNHNV, CDR2 YYDKDF (reference sequence). This CDR3 has 12 amino acids. Here the CDR3 DNA reads TGTGCCACCAGCGGAGAACCAGATACGCAGTATTTT. This encodes CATSGEPDTQYF.

The chain employs TRBV20-1 and TRBJ2-7; a weak D match, TRBD2 (5 bases). Trimming took 6 bases from V and 4 from J, leaving 10 bases between them. The CDR3 sequence is 11 residues long. The germline gives CDR1 DFQATT, CDR2 SNEGSKA (reference sequence). For the CDR3, the DNA is TGCAGTGCCCGAGGGAATTACGAGCAGTACTTC. Its translation is CSARGNYEQYF.

The rearrangement uses TRBV24-1 and TRBJ2-1; D may correspond to TRBD1 or TRBD2 (5 bases each). The CDR3 consists of 17 residues. Between the trimmed V and J ends, which lost 3 bases and 7 bases, there was a span of 21 bases. The germline gives CDR1 KGHDR, CDR2 SFDVKD. The CDR3 bases are TGTGCCACCAGTGATACTTCCGGGCCCGGGGCGAGAAATGAGCAGTTCTTC. Amino acid sequence: CATSDTSGPGARNEQFF.

This clonotype showed up just a few times. V and J are TRBV9 and TRBJ2-5, with 11 bases aligning to TRBD2. Germline CDR1 is SGDLS and CDR2 is YYNGEE. Trimming removed 3 bases from V and 4 bases from J; junction bases left unmatched: 2. The CDR3 runs 14 residues. CDR3 bases: TGTGCCAGCAGCGCCCTAGCGGGAGGAGAGACCCAGTACTTC. This translates into CASSALAGGETQYF.

V and J are TRBV7-9 and TRBJ2-1, with TRBD2 identical over 9 bases. CDR1 and CDR2 (germline): SEHNR, FQNEAQ (reference sequence). V was pared by 1 base and J by 6 bases, with 4 bases of the junction left unmatched. CDR3 length equals 15 residues. CDR3 protein: CASSLGTSEFNEQFF. CDR3 bases: TGTGCCAGCAGCTTAGGGACTAGCGAGTTCAATGAGCAGTTCTTC.

This chain uses TRBV3-1 with TRBJ2-4, with 8 bases matching TRBD1. V shed 4 bases, J shed 7 bases, and the junction held 9 bases outside the gene matches. The germline V gene has CDR1 LGHDT and CDR2 YNNKEL (reference sequence). The CDR3 is 15 amino acids. The CDR3 here is CASSLQKQGDNIQYF. The CDR3 DNA follows: TGTGCCAGCAGCCTACAGAAACAGGGGGACAACATTCAGTACTTC.

This clonotype turned up a few times. The V gene is TRBV14, the J gene TRBJ2-4; 7 bases line up with TRBD2. With 0 bases clipped from V and 0 bases from J, the junction kept 17 bases outside the gene matches. This CDR3 is 21 amino acids long. Germline loops: CDR1 SGHDN, CDR2 FVKESK. CDR3 region: CASSQDALGLVLDLAKNIQYF. The CDR3 DNA reads TGTGCCAGCAGCCAAGACGCATTAGGACTAGTCCTAGACCTAGCCAAAAACATTCAGTACTTC.

The V call is TRBV4-2, the J call TRBJ2-5, with 13 nucleotides matching TRBD2. The V and J ends lost 3 bases and 4 bases, in that order; junction bases with no gene match: 5. CDR3 length: 16 amino acids. Germline V lookup: CDR1 LGHNA, CDR2 YNFKEQ. The CDR3 bases are TGTGCCAGCAGCCAGCGGACTAGCGGGAGTGTAGAGACCCAGTACTTC. Its protein is CASSQRTSGSVETQYF.

This chain links TRBV7-9 with TRBJ2-7; no clear D gene. Germline V gene sequence: CDR1 SEHNR, CDR2 FQNEAQ (reference sequence). Deletions cut 1 base from V and 3 bases from J, with 13 bases between. This CDR3 contains 15 residues. The CDR3 protein is CASSLVVGKYYEQYF. CDR3 nucleotides: TGTGCCAGCAGCTTAGTGGTAGGAAAGTACTACGAGCAGTACTTC.

This chain uses TRBV7-2 with TRBJ2-7, with 7 nucleotides matching TRBD1. The CDR3 totals 17 residues. The germline V gene encodes CDR1 SGHTA and CDR2 FQGNSA. After removal of 1 base from V and 3 bases from J, the junction contained 12 bases not matched to a gene. DNA of the CDR3: TGTGCCAGCAGCTTAGGGACAGGACTGCGTGGAATCTACGAGCAGTACTTC. Its translation is CASSLGTGLRGIYEQYF. Together with reference TRBV7-2 and TRBJ2-7, the CDR3 gives the full variable domain: GAGVSQSPSNKVTEKGKDVELRCDPISGHTALYWYRQSLGQGLEFLIYFQGNSAPDKSGLPSDRFSAERTGGSVSTLTIQRTQQEDSAVYLCASSLGTGLRGIYEQYFGPGTRLTVT.

J is TRBJ2-7 and V is TRBV21-1; the table calls TRBD2, which could not be checked here. TRBV21-1 is an annotated pseudogene. This CDR3 region has 17 residues. The CDR3 DNA sequence: TGTGCCAGCAGCAAAGCTCCGGAGCGGGAGAGGTTCTACGAGCAGTACTTC. Protein sequence: CASSKAPERERFYEQYF.

The CDR3 sequence is CASGFNLAGGSYNEQFF. Here the CDR3 DNA reads TGTGCTAGTGGTTTCAACTTAGCGGGGGGGTCCTACAATGAGCAGTTCTTC. The V gene is TRBV12-5, the J gene TRBJ2-1; 11 positions agree with TRBD2. Germline CDR1 is LGHNT and CDR2 is FRNRAP. The CDR3 runs 17 residues. V lost 3 bases, J lost 1 base, and 5 bases stayed unmatched.

This chain links TRBV29-1 with TRBJ2-5; tentative D call: TRBD1 (5 bases). The J call may be wrong; the DNA end is better matched by TRBJ2-7. CDR1 and CDR2 (germline): SQVTM, ANQGSEA. The CDR3 is 13 residues long. CDR3 sequence: CSVEPDSACEQYF. The CDR3 DNA sequence: TGCAGCGTTGAACCCGACAGTGCCTGCGAGCAGTACTTC.

V gene TRBV20-1 combines with J gene TRBJ2-3; 16 nucleotides match TRBD2. Losses at the gene ends were 5 bases for V and 3 bases for J; bases not matched to a gene: 11. The length of the CDR3 is 18 residues. Germline CDR1 reads DFQATT; CDR2 reads SNEGSKA (reference sequence). The chain's CDR3 is CSAPGTSGRALGTDTQYF. The CDR3 nucleotides are TGCAGTGCTCCCGGGACTAGCGGGAGGGCCCTCGGGACAGATACGCAGTATTTT.

The chain couples TRBV25-1 to TRBJ2-7; unclear D gene. The CDR3 extends over 15 amino acids. V was cut by 1 base and J by 0 bases, with 10 bases left in between. Per the germline V gene, CDR1 is MGHDK and CDR2 is SYGVNS. CDR3 sequence reads: CASSESTRVSYEQYF. For the CDR3, the DNA is TGTGCCAGCAGTGAATCTACCCGGGTCTCCTACGAGCAGTACTTC.

The V and J genes are TRBV13 and TRBJ2-6, with D unclear. The CDR3 length is 17 residues. Trimming took 0 bases from V and 0 from J, leaving 9 bases between them. Germline V gives CDR1 PRHDT, CDR2 FYEKMQ (reference sequence). CDR3 residues: CASSLGGWPSGANVLTF. The CDR3 nucleotides are TGTGCCAGCAGCTTAGGAGGGTGGCCCTCTGGGGCCAACGTCCTGACTTTC.